This TCR beta chain was sequenced in a study of T cell repertoires in cytomegalovirus infection. Study summary: It was recently identified HLA-C-restricted and well-studied HLA-B-restricted CMV epitopes that the study used. It was the public TCR beta signatures that indicated both CMV infection and matching HLA type.

About this clonotype itself: Its cognate antigen is unknown.

One entry per CDR3 protein results from TCRdb running MiXCR on the reads. Of approximately 350,000 distinct CDR3 sequences in the sample, 34% are singletons; the top ten hold approximately 13%. The ends lost 6 bases at V and 8 bases at J; junction bases unmatched: 3. The CDR3 spans 12 residues. General study results and limits: CMV-specific TCR beta clonotypes restricted by HLA-C were the ones dominating the ex vivo response. Adding up the frequency of public TCR beta families identified people who carried CMV plus the relevant HLA.

Material: cultured PBMCs, obtained from culture after CMV antigen stimulation. The origin of this receptor is a human donor in good health (CMV status not recorded). Some clones in this sample may be carry-over from other donors' samples. The V call is TRBV12-3 or TRBV12-4, the J call TRBJ2-1; 8 bases are a match to TRBD1. CDR3 amino acids: CASSSGGDEQFF. The DNA for the CDR3 is TGTGCCAGCAGCTCAGGGGGCGATGAGCAGTTCTTC.